These 5 T cell receptor beta chains share one sample of origin, sequenced in a study of radiotherapy plus CTLA-4 blockade in lung cancer. TCRdb's copy holds only in-frame clones and misses some; the assay was immunoSEQ multiplex PCR. This table holds around 45,000 clones, roughly four fifths found once. The sequencing used peripheral blood, collected from a patient treated with radiotherapy plus ipilimumab. These receptors were taken from a human donor with non-small cell lung cancer who had stable disease on radiotherapy plus ipilimumab.

The chain joins TRBV18 to TRBJ2-3; D remains unclear. CDR1 KGHSH and CDR2 LQKENI come from the germline V gene. The CDR3 is made up of 13 amino acids. Trimming cost V 3 bases and J 6 bases, with 10 bases left between them. The CDR3 nucleotides read TGTGCCAGCTCACCGGTCCTTCGGGATACGCAGTATTTT. It encodes CASSPVLRDTQYF.

CDR3 nucleotide sequence: TGTGCCAGCAGTCTTACAGGATTTGGAGGGACTGGGGCCAACGTCCTGACTTTC. It codes for CASSLTGFGGTGANVLTF. V is TRBV6-4 and J is TRBJ2-6; maybe TRBD2 (6 bases). CDR1 is MRHNA, CDR2 SNTAGT, per germline. This CDR3 has 18 residues. V lost 5 bases to trimming and J lost 2 bases, with 19 bases between them.

The CDR3 sequence: CASSLGAGSLGNQPQHF. Written as DNA, the CDR3 is TGTGCCAGCAGCTTAGGGGCGGGGTCTCTTGGCAATCAGCCCCAGCATTTT. The chain recombines TRBV7-9 with TRBJ1-5; D gene ambiguous. Germline assignment: CDR1 SEHNR and CDR2 FQNEAQ (reference sequence). V was trimmed by 1 base and J by 2 bases, leaving 15 bases between them. This CDR3 contains 17 residues.

Only a few counts were recorded for this clone. The rearrangement links TRBV7-3 to TRBJ1-6, with a tentative D call TRBD1 (5 bases). This CDR3 spans 13 amino acids. Per the germline V gene, CDR1 is SGHTA and CDR2 is FQGTGA. Trimming took 4 bases from V and 8 from J, leaving 9 bases between them. CDR3 sequence: CASSWRGDSPLHF. The CDR3 region has the DNA TGTGCCAGCAGCTGGAGGGGTGATTCACCCCTCCACTTT.

This clone was observed a single time. The chain combines TRBV6-5 with TRBJ2-5; D is uncertain. Per the germline V gene, CDR1 is MNHEY and CDR2 is SVGAGI. The germline V and J ends were trimmed by 4 bases and 2 bases, with 8 bases remaining between them. This CDR3 region has 13 residues. The CDR3 DNA is TGTGCCAGCAGTTCCACCCTACAAGAGACCCAGTACTTC. The encoded protein is CASSSTLQETQYF.